This entry lists 17 T cell receptor beta chains sequenced from one sample in a study of blood T cell repertoires in COVID-19. This table comes from immunoSEQ multiplex PCR, and its TCRdb copy is limited to in-frame clones, with some not included. This sample has roughly 130,000 clones, with approximately 89% found just once. Input material: peripheral blood. All receptors derive from a woman aged 60 to 75 with acute or convalescent COVID-19.

The chain uses TRBV19 and TRBJ1-4, with 7 bases aligning to TRBD1. The CDR3 consists of 16 residues. Germline lookup yields CDR1 LNHDA and CDR2 SQIVND (reference sequence). After removal of 3 bases from V and 3 bases from J, the junction contained 7 bases not matched to a gene. The DNA of the CDR3 is TGTGCCAGTAGTATGACGGGACAGATGTCTAATGAAAAACTGTTTTTT. Translation: CASSMTGQMSNEKLFF.

The V and J genes are TRBV27 and TRBJ2-3; perhaps TRBD1 as D (6 bases). V dropped 7 bases and J dropped 2 bases, with 10 bases sitting between them. The CDR3 extends over 13 amino acids. Germline loops: CDR1 MNHEY, CDR2 SMNVEV (reference sequence). The CDR3: CASKGQITDTQYF. CDR3 nucleotide sequence: TGTGCCAGCAAAGGACAGATCACAGATACGCAGTATTTT.

This chain uses TRBV6-5 with TRBJ2-7; 9 positions match TRBD1. The CDR3 extends over 14 amino acids. The trim removed 6 bases at V and 0 bases at J, leaving 3 bases unmatched. Germline V CDR1 and CDR2: MNHEY, SVGAGI. The CDR3 coding sequence is TGTGCCAGCAGCCGGGACAGGGTCTCCTACGAGCAGTACGTC. Translating gives CASSRDRVSYEQYV.

The chain links TRBV12-1 to TRBJ2-5; TRBD2 reflects the table's D call only, with no check against the DNA. TRBV12-1 is a listed pseudogene. The CDR3 spans 17 residues. CDR3 sequence reads: CASSSSELAGGGETQYF. The CDR3 nucleotides are TGTGCCAGCAGCTCGTCCGAACTAGCGGGAGGGGGAGAGACCCAGTACTTC.

V gene TRBV2 combines with J gene TRBJ2-1, with a weak D call TRBD1 (6 bases). With 7 bases removed from V and 9 bases from J, the gap between germline ends came to 19 bases. Germline V lookup: CDR1 SNHLY, CDR2 FYNNEI. The CDR3 length is 14 residues. The CDR3: CASNPGHPPPEQFF. The CDR3 DNA reads as TGTGCCAGCAATCCGGGACACCCTCCTCCTGAGCAGTTCTTC.

The V call is TRBV12-5, the J call TRBJ2-3, with a possible D match to TRBD2 (6 bases). Germline CDR1 reads LGHNT; CDR2 reads FRNRAP. CDR3 length: 14 residues. Trimming left V 1 base short and J 1 base short, with 6 bases between. CDR3 protein: CASGLAGGTDTQYF. CDR3 nucleotides: TGTGCTAGTGGTTTGGCGGGAGGCACAGATACGCAGTATTTT.

The V and J genes are TRBV12-1 and TRBJ1-5; TRBD1, as called in the table, went unchecked against the DNA. TRBV12-1 is tagged as a pseudogene. CDR3 length equals 17 residues. The chain's CDR3 is CASSPGTGSDSNQPQHF. DNA of the CDR3: TGTGCCAGCAGCCCGGGGACAGGGAGCGATAGCAATCAGCCCCAGCATTTT.

The chain couples TRBV7-2 to TRBJ2-1, with D possibly TRBD2 on 6 matching bases. Germline V gene data show CDR1 as SGHTA and CDR2 as FQGNSA. Trimming removed 5 bases from V and 3 bases from J, with 14 bases in between. The CDR3 has 15 residues. CDR3 sequence reads: CASSVQQGGYNEQFF. DNA for the CDR3: TGTGCCAGCAGCGTCCAGCAGGGAGGCTACAATGAGCAGTTCTTC.

The V and J genes are TRBV6-6 and TRBJ2-1, with a tentative D call TRBD2 (6 bases). The CDR3 runs to 14 residues. CDR1 MNHNY and CDR2 SVGAGI come from the germline V gene (reference sequence). Trimming took off 4 bases at V and 2 bases at J, with 9 bases between the two ends. Here the CDR3 reads CASSSGGTYNEQFF. The CDR3 nucleotides are TGTGCCAGCAGTTCCGGGGGAACCTACAATGAGCAGTTCTTC.

This chain links TRBV15 with TRBJ2-1; 8 bases are shared with TRBD2. The CDR3 spans 14 residues. V gave up 6 bases and J gave up 5 bases; unmatched junction bases: 6. CDR1 and CDR2 (germline): LNHNV, YYDKDF (reference sequence). In DNA form, the CDR3 reads TGTGCCACCAGGAATAGCGGGACCCACAATGAGCAGTTCTTC. Translated, it gives CATRNSGTHNEQFF.

The V and J genes are TRBV7-6 and TRBJ2-6, with D possibly being TRBD2 (5 bases). Germline V gene sequence: CDR1 SGHVS, CDR2 FNYEAQ. The CDR3 has 17 amino acids. V gave up 5 bases and J gave up 0 bases, with 14 bases separating them. DNA for the CDR3: TGTGCCAGCAGCCACGGGGTAGGCAGCTCTGGGGCCAACGTCCTGACTTTC. It codes for CASSHGVGSSGANVLTF.

V is TRBV6-5 and J is TRBJ1-1; TRBD1 is a possible D gene (5 bases). V was pared by 7 bases and J by 5 bases, with 17 bases between. CDR1 and CDR2 from the germline V gene are MNHEY and SVGAGI. The CDR3 is 14 residues long. The CDR3 region has the DNA TGTGCCAGCATTCGAACGGGGGTTAGGACTGAAGCTTTCTTT. It specifies CASIRTGVRTEAFF.

This sequence joins TRBV14 and TRBJ2-5, with a tentative D call TRBD2 (6 bases). This CDR3 spans 13 amino acids. V was trimmed by 6 bases and J by 5 bases, leaving 13 bases between them. From germline, CDR1 is SGHDN and CDR2 FVKESK. CDR3 loop: CASSLGGLETQYF. CDR3 sequence (DNA): TGTGCCAGCAGTCTGGGGGGATTGGAGACCCAGTACTTC.

The CDR3 nucleotides read TGTGCCACCAGCAGCCCAGACAGGGCCCCGGACACCGGGGAGCTGTTTTTT. It encodes CATSSPDRAPDTGELFF. The chain is built from TRBV15 and TRBJ2-2; TRBD1 matches at 7 bases. Germline CDR1 and CDR2: LNHNV and YYDKDF (reference sequence). Trimming cost V 3 bases and J 3 bases; bases outside gene matches: 10. The CDR3 totals 17 residues.

This clone was detected once. The chain links TRBV5-1 to TRBJ1-2; perhaps TRBD1 as D (6 bases). The V end was cut by 0 bases, the J end by 6 bases, with 15 bases between. Per germline, CDR1 SGHRS and CDR2 YFSETQ. The CDR3 is 15 amino acids. The CDR3 nucleotides read TGCGCCAGCAGCTTGGAGGGTCGGGGGGCGGATGGCTACACCTTC. The encoded protein is CASSLEGRGADGYTF.

This clone has only one observation. The gene calls are TRBV25-1 and TRBJ2-7; TRBD2 is a possible D gene (5 bases). Germline values: CDR1 MGHDK, CDR2 SYGVNS. CDR3 length: 14 residues. The ends were cut back, 4 bases at V and 2 bases at J, with 12 bases in the middle. CDR3 bases: TGTGCCAGCAGTGGGAGGAACCCCCCCTACGAGCAGTACTTC. This sequence encodes CASSGRNPPYEQYF.

The V gene is TRBV27, the J gene TRBJ2-7; TRBD2 aligns across 8 bases. Germline CDR1 MNHEY, CDR2 SMNVEV (reference sequence). Trimming removed 3 bases from V and 3 bases from J; junction bases left unmatched: 7. This CDR3 is 15 amino acids long. CDR3 nucleotide sequence: TGTGCCAGCAGTTTCCCCGGGGGGGGCGTCTACGAGCAGTACTTC. Amino acids: CASSFPGGGVYEQYF.